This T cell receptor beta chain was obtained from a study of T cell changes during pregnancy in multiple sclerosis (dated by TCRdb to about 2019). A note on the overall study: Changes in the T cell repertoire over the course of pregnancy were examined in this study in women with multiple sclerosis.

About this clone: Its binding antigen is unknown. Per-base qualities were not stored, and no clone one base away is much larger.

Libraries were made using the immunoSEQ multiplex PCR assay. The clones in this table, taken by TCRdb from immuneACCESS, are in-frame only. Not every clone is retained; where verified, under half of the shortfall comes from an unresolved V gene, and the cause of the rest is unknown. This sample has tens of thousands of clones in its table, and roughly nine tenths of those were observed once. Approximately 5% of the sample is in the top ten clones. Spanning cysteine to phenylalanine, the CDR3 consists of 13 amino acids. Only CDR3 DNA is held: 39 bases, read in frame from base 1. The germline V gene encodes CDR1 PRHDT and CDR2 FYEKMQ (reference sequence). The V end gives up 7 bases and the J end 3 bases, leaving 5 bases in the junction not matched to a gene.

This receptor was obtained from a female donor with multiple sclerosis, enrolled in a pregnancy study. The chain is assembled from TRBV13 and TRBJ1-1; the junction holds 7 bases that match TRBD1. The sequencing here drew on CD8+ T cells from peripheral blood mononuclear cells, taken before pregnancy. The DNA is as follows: TGTGCCAGCACCCCACAGGGGCACACTGAAGCTTTCTTT. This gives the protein CASTPQGHTEAFF.